The 17 T cell receptor beta chains reported below all come from one sample, sequenced in a study of cytomegalovirus exposure and HLA in healthy donors. The PCR used 60 Vbeta and 13 Jbeta primers. TCRdb's table, derived via immunoSEQ multiplex PCR, lists solely in-frame clones and lacks some. The sample contains under 250,000 clones, nearly 80% of which appear only once. The sample consisted of PBMCs. These receptor sequences come from a male donor in good health and CMV-seronegative.

This clone showed up just once. The chain combines TRBV5-1 with TRBJ2-7; 7 bases fit TRBD2. The assigned J gene may be wrong: the sequence end matches TRBJ2-1 better. The CDR3 runs 17 residues. The germline V gene encodes CDR1 SGHRS and CDR2 YFSETQ. CDR3 bases: TGCGCCAGCAGCCGCGGGGGTCAGCTAAGCCTTTACAATGAGCAGTTCTTC. As protein: CASSRGGQLSLYNEQFF.

The chain recombines TRBV6-5 with TRBJ1-2, with unresolved D. The CDR3 loop spans 13 amino acids. V gave up 4 bases and J gave up 8 bases, with 14 bases separating them. The V gene's germline CDR1 is MNHEY and CDR2 SVGAGI. The CDR3 DNA is TGTGCCAGCAGTTCCGGGGTACTTGTAGGCTACACCTTC. Translating it yields CASSSGVLVGYTF.

This clone was seen more than once but under ten times. The genes are TRBV27 and TRBJ2-2, with D tentatively TRBD2 (5 bases). This CDR3 comprises 17 residues. Germline CDR1 is MNHEY and CDR2 is SMNVEV (reference sequence). V shed 0 bases and J shed 5 bases, with 16 bases lying between them. The DNA of the CDR3 is TGTGCCAGCAGTTTATCCCGTGCCCGGGGAAGGACCGGGGAGCTGTTTTTT. Protein sequence: CASSLSRARGRTGELFF.

This clone showed up just a few times. This chain connects TRBV28 to TRBJ2-7; D not resolved. The V end was cut by 1 base, the J end by 5 bases, with 15 bases between. The CDR3 contains 15 residues. Per germline, CDR1 MDHEN and CDR2 SYDVKM. The CDR3 reads CASSLLVWNTNEQYF. The CDR3 DNA reads as TGTGCCAGCAGTTTATTGGTCTGGAACACTAACGAGCAGTACTTC. Looking up the rest from reference TRBV28 and TRBJ2-7 gives the full variable domain: DVKVTQSSRYLVKRTGEKVFLECVQDMDHENMFWYRQDPGLGLRLIYFSYDVKMKEKGDIPEGYSVSREKKERFSLILESASTNQTSMYLCASSLLVWNTNEQYFGPGTRLTVT.

J is TRBJ2-5 and V is TRBV4-3; TRBD1 matches 8 bases. In germline, CDR1 is LGHNA, CDR2 YSLEER. Trimming at V came to 1 base and at J to 4 bases, leaving 17 bases not matched to a gene. This CDR3 is 19 amino acids long. The CDR3 loop reads CASSQGTAGTGITGETQYF. The CDR3, as DNA: TGCGCCAGCAGCCAAGGCACTGCCGGGACAGGCATCACGGGAGAGACCCAGTACTTC.

This chain connects TRBV5-1 to TRBJ2-5; 10 bases fit TRBD1. The J call is uncertain, as TRBJ2-7 better fits the DNA end. This CDR3 is 15 amino acids long. Germline values: CDR1 SGHRS, CDR2 YFSETQ. The CDR3 sequence: CASSLLRDRGYEQYF. CDR3 bases: TGCGCCAGCAGCTTGCTTAGGGACAGGGGCTACGAGCAGTACTTC.

The chain combines TRBV19 with TRBJ1-1, with 8 positions matching TRBD1. Germline V gives CDR1 LNHDA, CDR2 SQIVND (reference sequence). This CDR3 spans 12 amino acids. Trimming cost V 6 bases and J 11 bases; bases outside gene matches: 8. The DNA for the CDR3 is TGTGCCAGTAGCCCCCAGGGGGCAGAGGCTTTCTTT. Its translation is CASSPQGAEAFF.

The rearrangement joins TRBV6-5 to TRBJ2-5, with D uncertain. The ends were cut back, 1 base at V and 5 bases at J, with 8 bases in the middle. Germline-derived CDR1 and CDR2 are MNHEY and SVGAGI. The CDR3 totals 13 residues. The DNA for the CDR3 is TGTGCCAGCAGTTACTTCCGCCAGGAGACCCAGTACTTC. It is translated as CASSYFRQETQYF.

The chain joins TRBV18 to TRBJ2-5; D is unclear. The V and J ends lost 2 bases and 2 bases respectively, with 12 bases between them. The CDR3 sequence is 15 residues long. The V gene's germline CDR1 is KGHSH and CDR2 LQKENI. The CDR3 loop is CASSPLYSQQETQYF. In DNA form, the CDR3 reads TGTGCCAGCTCACCATTGTATTCACAGCAAGAGACCCAGTACTTC.

CDR3 nucleotide sequence: TGTGCCAGCAGCCAGCCGCGACCTTACCGGGACAGCGAGGACCAGCCCCAGCATTTT. It translates to CASSQPRPYRDSEDQPQHF. The chain joins TRBV14 to TRBJ1-5; TRBD1 agrees at 7 bases. The germline gives CDR1 SGHDN, CDR2 FVKESK. V shed 3 bases, J shed 7 bases, and the junction held 21 bases outside the gene matches. This CDR3 has 19 amino acids. Looking up the rest from reference TRBV14 and TRBJ1-5 gives the full variable domain: EAGVTQFPSHSVIEKGQTVTLRCDPISGHDNLYWYRRVMGKEIKFLLHFVKESKQDESGMPNNRFLAERTGGTYSTLKVQPAELEDSGVYFCASSQPRPYRDSEDQPQHFGDGTRLSIL.

The CDR3 here is CASSQDIRGFSNQPQHF. CDR3 sequence (DNA): TGCGCCAGCAGCCAAGATATTCGGGGGTTTAGCAATCAGCCCCAGCATTTT. The chain has TRBV4-3 and TRBJ1-5, with a tentative D call TRBD1 (5 bases). This CDR3 spans 17 amino acids. V was clipped by 0 bases and J by 0 bases, with 12 bases between them. Germline CDR1 and CDR2: LGHNA and YSLEER.

This chain connects TRBV27 to TRBJ2-1; a weak D match, TRBD2 (5 bases). CDR3 length: 13 amino acids. CDR1 and CDR2 from the germline V gene are MNHEY and SMNVEV (reference sequence). V was cut by 3 bases and J by 9 bases, with 12 bases left in between. CDR3 coding DNA: TGTGCCAGCAGTTTTCTAGCTCTAAGTGAGCAGTTCTTC. Translated, it gives CASSFLALSEQFF.

The chain has TRBV5-6 and TRBJ2-2; TRBD2 might be the D (5 bases). The CDR3 spans 17 residues. CDR1 and CDR2 from the germline V gene are SGHDT and YYEEEE. Deletions cut 4 bases from V and 1 base from J, with 17 bases between. As DNA, the CDR3 is TGTGCCAGCAGCCCGTTGGGAACAGCGGTGAACACCGGGGAGCTGTTTTTT. Its protein is CASSPLGTAVNTGELFF.

V and J are TRBV5-6 and TRBJ2-3, with TRBD1 matching 7 bases. V lost 2 bases to trimming and J lost 4 bases; unmatched junction nucleotides: 7. The CDR3 is made up of 15 amino acids. Germline-derived CDR1 and CDR2 are SGHDT and YYEEEE. The CDR3 DNA follows: TGTGCCAGCAGCTTAACGGCAGGGGGTCCAGATACGCAGTATTTT. As protein: CASSLTAGGPDTQYF.

This chain links TRBV7-9 with TRBJ2-7; TRBD2 might be the D (6 bases). Per the germline V gene, CDR1 is SEHNR and CDR2 is FQNEAQ (reference sequence). V lost 5 bases, J lost 2 bases, and 13 bases lay in between. The CDR3 length is 14 residues. This CDR3 reads CASSESGSPYEQYF. CDR3 in DNA: TGTGCCAGCAGCGAAAGCGGGTCCCCCTACGAGCAGTACTTC. The full variable domain, in which reference TRBV7-9 and TRBJ2-7 provide the parts outside the CDR3, is DTGVSQNPRHKITKRGQNVTFRCDPISEHNRLYWYRQTLGQGPEFLTYFQNEAQLEKSRLLSDRFSAERPKGSFSTLEIQRTEQGDSAMYLCASSESGSPYEQYFGPGTRLTVT.

This clone was detected a few times. The gene calls are TRBV9 and TRBJ2-7, with 11 bases fitting TRBD2. With V trimmed by 0 bases and J by 2 bases, 7 bases remained unmatched. Per the germline V gene, CDR1 is SGDLS and CDR2 is YYNGEE. The length of the CDR3 is 17 residues. The CDR3 DNA is TGTGCCAGCAGCGTAGGGCTGACTAGCGGGGAAACCTACGAGCAGTACTTC. Translating it yields CASSVGLTSGETYEQYF.

The chain employs TRBV28 and TRBJ2-3; possibly TRBD2 for D (7 bases). Germline V gene sequence: CDR1 MDHEN, CDR2 SYDVKM. V was cut by 7 bases and J by 2 bases, with 19 bases left in between. This CDR3 has 16 residues. The CDR3 DNA follows: TGTGCCAGCATGGGGGAGGGGAGGGGGTACACAGATACGCAGTATTTT. Protein sequence: CASMGEGRGYTDTQYF.